This T cell receptor beta chain was recorded in a study of radiation and T cells in renal cell carcinoma. Notes on this clone: Its target is unknown.

Study-wide points: No pretreatment tumor biopsies were available for baseline clonotypes.

The time point denotes: baseline pretreatment blood. As to treatment: 15 Gy SBRT to primary tumor, nephrectomy 4 weeks later. Sequencing was performed with immunoSEQ multiplex PCR; in TCRdb, only in-frame clones are kept and a portion is missing. The table records 40,000 to 60,000 clones, roughly 83% of them present only once. The CDR3 has 12 amino acids. Germline V gene lookup returns CDR1 MNHEY and CDR2 SVGAGI. Trimming removed 4 bases from V and 7 bases from J, with 10 bases in between. The V gene is TRBV6-5, the J gene TRBJ1-1; possibly TRBD1 for D (6 bases). The sample was blood, taken from a patient whose treatment included radiotherapy and nephrectomy. This TCR was sampled from a woman aged 70-85 years with renal cell carcinoma. The CDR3 coding sequence is TGTGCCAGCAGTTCCCCGGACAGTGAAGCTTTCTTT. This translates into CASSSPDSEAFF.